This TCR beta chain stems from a study of blood T cell repertoires in COVID-19. Study summary: Samples came from the United States, Italy and Spain, spanning acute and convalescent COVID-19. T cells, B-cell-depleted T cells, or PBMCs provided the cDNA or gDNA that served as material.

The ends were cut back, 3 bases at V and 2 bases at J, with 12 bases in the middle. The CDR3 sequence is 15 residues long. Germline CDR1 is SGHTA and CDR2 is FQGNSA. Seattle researchers signed up patients amid active infection and tracked them longitudinally. The method was immunoSEQ multiplex PCR; TCRdb's version includes in-frame clones alone and lacks a portion of them. The sample includes under 250,000 clones, more than 70% of them seen just once. The sequencing sample was made of peripheral blood. The TCR was taken from a woman of 80 years or more with COVID-19, enrolled during active disease. The chain is built from TRBV7-2 and TRBJ2-3, with D uncertain. CDR3 loop: CASSFRHPDTDTQYF. For the CDR3, the DNA is TGTGCCAGCAGCTTTAGACACCCAGACACAGATACGCAGTATTTT.